The present T cell receptor (beta chain) was sequenced within a study of cytomegalovirus exposure and HLA in healthy donors. Points from the study as a whole: Most TCR sequences proved rare, with some public TCRs found in many donors. Researchers had no immune exposure information except CMV serostatus available.

Regarding donors, all were healthy bone marrow donors. PCR primers comprised 60 Vbeta and 13 Jbeta primers. TCRdb's table, derived via immunoSEQ multiplex PCR, lists solely in-frame clones and lacks some. The sample contains about 78,000 clones, 55% to 85% of which appear only once. The germline V and J ends were trimmed by 5 bases and 0 bases, with 16 bases remaining between them. CDR1 GTSNPN and CDR2 SVGIG come from the germline V gene (reference sequence). The CDR3 covers 16 residues. Turning to this clone: Its antigen is not identified.

This receptor was identified in a woman between 40 and 55 years old in good health and CMV-seropositive. The specimen was PBMCs. J is TRBJ2-2 and V is TRBV30; no clear D. CDR3 sequence reads: CAWVPRVLPNTGELFF. CDR3 coding DNA: TGTGCCTGGGTTCCCCGGGTCCTCCCGAACACCGGGGAGCTGTTTTTT.